The clone carrying this T cell receptor (beta chain) was detected once. The antigen is unknown. This record belongs to a study of OX40 agonist ivuxolimab in advanced cancers. Findings of the study overall: Among expanded peripheral T cells, antigen specificity went undetermined. Circulating CD4+ and CD8+ T cells showed clonal expansion by week 6 at 0.1 to 3.0 mg/kg.

The trim removed 4 bases at V and 0 bases at J, leaving 2 bases unmatched. This CDR3 is built from 14 residues. Germline CDR1 and CDR2: SEHNR and FQNEAQ (reference sequence). The protocol was immunoSEQ multiplex PCR, while the TCRdb copy is restricted to in-frame clones and leaves out a portion. Of some 50,000 clones listed, around nine tenths were seen once; the top ten hold just under 5%. This clonotype was obtained from an adult with an advanced solid tumor such as melanoma, head and neck, liver or kidney cancer. The rearrangement uses TRBV7-9 and TRBJ2-5; 7 nucleotides align to TRBD1. Sequencing used CD4+ or CD8+ T cells sorted from blood, obtained in a trial of the OX40 agonist ivuxolimab. The CDR3 reads CASSSTGYQETQYF. DNA for the CDR3: TGTGCCAGCAGCTCGACAGGGTACCAAGAGACCCAGTACTTC.